The clone carrying this TCR beta chain was seen more than once but under ten times. Its specificity is unknown. The CDR3 is 15 residues long. V was pared by 7 bases and J by 0 bases, with 7 bases of the junction left unmatched. Germline lookup yields CDR1 MNHNS and CDR2 SASEGT. This sample was included in a study of CD8+ T cells in alopecia areata. Extracted RNA was reverse transcribed into cDNA, the sequencing template. Sequencing used immunoSEQ multiplex PCR; TCRdb keeps in-frame clones, though not all of them. Here the sample spans about 12,000 clones, 50% to 65% being singletons. The study, taken as a whole, reports: Normal-skin resident alphabeta T cells also appear among scalp sample sequences. The study found higher clonality in lesional than normal scalp, especially in alopecia totalis/universalis.

Lesional scalp punch biopsies and peripheral blood came from alopecia areata patients. Sequences were obtained from skin. The source is a human donor with alopecia areata. The chain combines TRBV6-1 with TRBJ2-7; TRBD2 aligns across 9 bases. CDR3 loop: CASNRFSGSSYEQYF. CDR3 nucleotides: TGTGCCAGCAATCGATTTAGCGGGAGCTCCTACGAGCAGTACTTC.